This T cell receptor beta chain was captured by sequencing in a study of blood T cell repertoires in COVID-19. Sequenced by immunoSEQ multiplex PCR; TCRdb stores in-frame clones only, minus some. The data show roughly 260,000 clones, roughly 87% seen once. CDR1 and CDR2 (germline): SGHTA, FQGNSA. CDR3 size: 16 residues. V lost 1 base and J 0 bases, leaving 13 bases between the germline ends. This receptor was taken from a woman in her 30s with acute COVID-19. The chain recombines TRBV7-2 with TRBJ2-7; D is ambiguous. The specimen was PBMCs or T cells enriched from blood (not recorded which). The DNA for the CDR3 is TGTGCCAGCAGCTTAGGAGGAGCGCTGAGCTCCTACGAGCAGTACTTC. Translated: CASSLGGALSSYEQYF.